This T cell receptor beta chain was sequenced during a study of blood T cell repertoires in COVID-19. Overall study: Acute and convalescent COVID-19 specimens originated in the United States, Italy and Spain. Sources were T cells, B-cell-depleted T cells, or PBMCs; the material itself was cDNA or gDNA.

This CDR3 region has 14 residues. Germline CDR1 LGHDT, CDR2 YNNKEL (reference sequence). The V end lost 3 bases, the J end lost 0 bases, and 8 bases lay between the germline ends. Generated by immunoSEQ multiplex PCR, the TCRdb table keeps only in-frame clones and is missing some. The table includes some 160,000 clones, about 84% detected once. The chain combines TRBV3-1 (or the pseudogene TRBV3-2) with TRBJ1-1; no clear D gene. Sequencing was done on a sample of peripheral blood. This TCR was sampled from a woman between 50 and 59 years old with acute or convalescent COVID-19. CDR3 in DNA: TGTGCCAGCAGCCAGGCTTACATGAACACTGAAGCTTTCTTT. Amino acid sequence: CASSQAYMNTEAFF.